One sample yielded the 26 T cell receptor beta chains listed below, sequenced in a study of T cells in Graves' hyperthyroidism and ophthalmopathy. Using RNA transcripts as the source, TCR beta CDR3 regions were amplified. HTBI primers were used for first-round RT-PCR of the TCR CDR3. One entry per CDR3 protein, called by TCRdb with MiXCR from the multiplex PCR reads. The top ten clones hold approximately 20% of a sample with fewer than 200,000 distinct CDR3 sequences, just under 9.5% of them seen once. The specimen sequenced was blood. These receptors all come from a woman under 30 with Graves' hyperthyroidism that later progressed to Graves' ophthalmopathy.

The J gene is TRBJ1-2, the V gene TRBV6-9; 9 bases match TRBD1. Germline CDR1 MNHGY, CDR2 SVAAGI. Trimming cost V 3 bases and J 4 bases; bases outside gene matches: 9. The CDR3 is made up of 16 amino acids. The CDR3 nucleotides are TGTGCCAGCAGTTACTTACAGGGGGCGTCTAGCTATGGCTACACCTTC. It encodes CASSYLQGASSYGYTF.

This clonotype has ten or more counts. The chain uses TRBV27 and TRBJ2-7, with D possibly being TRBD1 or TRBD2 (5 bases each). CDR1 MNHEY and CDR2 SMNVEV come from the germline V gene (reference sequence). The CDR3 has 18 residues. V lost 2 bases to trimming and J lost 5 bases, with 25 bases between them. CDR3 bases: TGTGCCAGCAGTTTAGGGCAGGCCCGACATGGGGGAGTGGACGAGCAGTACTTC. This codes for CASSLGQARHGGVDEQYF.

At least ten counts were recorded for this clonotype. As DNA, the CDR3 is TGCGCCAGCAGCCATGGGATGAGCACTGAAGCTTTCTTT. Its protein is CASSHGMSTEAFF. V is TRBV4-1 and J is TRBJ1-1; D uncertain. V was shortened by 3 bases and J by 4 bases, with 9 bases between the two germline ends. Germline assignment: CDR1 MGHRA and CDR2 YSYEKL. The CDR3 extends over 13 amino acids.

This clonotype was seen many times. The CDR3 reads CASTLGELFF. As DNA, the CDR3 is TGTGCCAGCACCCTCGGGGAGCTGTTTTTT. The J gene is TRBJ2-2, the V gene TRBV7-9, with D unclear. V was trimmed by 7 bases and J by 7 bases, leaving 4 bases between them. Germline V gene sequence: CDR1 SEHNR, CDR2 FQNEAQ (reference sequence). This CDR3 comprises 10 residues.

This clonotype was detected many times. The J gene is TRBJ1-4, the V gene TRBV2; 7 positions agree with TRBD1. V trimming: 5 bases; J trimming: 5 bases; junction bases outside the gene matches: 5. The CDR3 runs to 14 residues. From germline, CDR1 is SNHLY and CDR2 FYNNEI. CDR3 sequence reads: CASSYQGENEKLFF. The CDR3 region has the DNA TGTGCCAGCAGTTATCAGGGGGAGAATGAAAAACTGTTTTTT.

Many counts were recorded for this clonotype. The chain uses TRBV2 and TRBJ2-7, with TRBD2 matching 13 bases. The CDR3 loop spans 15 amino acids. CDR1 and CDR2 from the germline V gene are SNHLY and FYNNEI. Unmatched junction bases numbered 5, after V lost 7 bases and J lost 2 bases. DNA for the CDR3: TGTGCCAGCAATAGACTAGCGGGAGGCCCCTACGAGCAGTACTTC. As protein: CASNRLAGGPYEQYF.

The chain couples TRBV19 to TRBJ1-1; D is uncertain. Trimming shortened V by 3 bases and J by 1 base, and 9 bases separated the two germline ends. Looked up from germline, CDR1 is LNHDA and CDR2 is SQIVND (reference sequence). The CDR3 has 14 residues. As DNA, the CDR3 is TGTGCCAGTAGTATCGGTCGGACGAACACTGAAGCTTTCTTT. Translation gives CASSIGRTNTEAFF.

This clonotype was recorded at least ten times. V gene TRBV3-1 combines with J gene TRBJ1-1; D gene unclear. With 5 bases removed from V and 5 bases from J, the gap between germline ends came to 9 bases. The CDR3 length is 12 residues. Germline CDR1 LGHDT, CDR2 YNNKEL (reference sequence). CDR3: CASSSPGTEAFF. CDR3 bases: TGTGCCAGCAGCTCCCCTGGAACTGAAGCTTTCTTT.

This clonotype appeared many times. V and J are TRBV6-1 and TRBJ2-3; 15 nucleotides match TRBD2. The trim removed 6 bases at V and 6 bases at J, leaving 7 bases unmatched. Germline assignment: CDR1 MNHNS and CDR2 SASEGT. The CDR3 is made up of 16 amino acids. CDR3 sequence: CASRLGLAGGRDTQYF. CDR3 nucleotide sequence: TGTGCCAGCAGACTTGGACTAGCGGGGGGGCGTGATACGCAGTATTTT.

This clonotype appeared many times. V is TRBV6-1 and J is TRBJ1-5, with 8 bases fitting TRBD1. The CDR3 runs 15 residues. In germline, CDR1 is MNHNS, CDR2 SASEGT. V dropped 7 bases and J dropped 4; count of bases not matched to a gene: 9. The CDR3 reads CASKLAQGGNQPQHF. The CDR3 DNA sequence: TGTGCCAGCAAATTGGCACAGGGGGGGAATCAGCCCCAGCATTTT.

This clonotype was detected many times. Here the CDR3 reads CASSQAEGQPQHF. Here the CDR3 DNA reads TGTGCCAGCAGCCAAGCAGAAGGCCAGCCCCAGCATTTT. The chain employs TRBV3-1 and TRBJ1-5, with D hard to call. The CDR3 length is 13 residues. The germline V gene encodes CDR1 LGHDT and CDR2 YNNKEL (reference sequence). V lost 1 base and J lost 7, with 8 bases in between.

This clonotype has only a few counts. The V and J genes are TRBV7-9 and TRBJ1-2, with D possibly TRBD1 on 6 matching bases. V dropped 4 bases and J dropped 3 bases, with 9 bases sitting between them. Per the germline V gene, CDR1 is SEHNR and CDR2 is FQNEAQ (reference sequence). The CDR3 is made up of 13 amino acids. CDR3 coding DNA: TGTGCCAGCAGCTCAAGGACAGACTATGGCTACACCTTC. This gives the protein CASSSRTDYGYTF.

In its sample, this clonotype was seen many times. The chain couples TRBV7-3 to TRBJ2-3, with D tentatively TRBD1 or TRBD2 (5 bases each). The CDR3 runs 16 residues. Germline V gene data show CDR1 as SGHTA and CDR2 as FQGTGA. V lost 3 bases and J 5 bases, leaving 18 bases between the germline ends. The CDR3 DNA follows: TGTGCCAGCAGCTTGGGAAGCAGAGGGGCGGGAGATACGCAGTATTTT. Amino acid sequence: CASSLGSRGAGDTQYF.

This clonotype occurred many times. The rearrangement links TRBV7-6 to TRBJ2-7; unclear D gene. V was trimmed by 0 bases and J by 7 bases, leaving 10 bases between them. This CDR3 is built from 13 residues. Looked up from germline, CDR1 is SGHVS and CDR2 is FNYEAQ. The CDR3 here is CASSLAVAKEQYF. CDR3 nucleotides: TGTGCCAGCAGCTTAGCGGTTGCGAAGGAGCAGTACTTC.

This clonotype was detected many times. The rearrangement uses TRBV7-9 and TRBJ1-4, with 7 bases lining up with TRBD1. Germline trimming cut 4 bases from V and 4 bases from J; bases unmatched to any gene: 3. The CDR3 has 14 residues. Per germline, CDR1 SEHNR and CDR2 FQNEAQ (reference sequence). The CDR3 sequence: CASSSTGINEKLFF. The CDR3 nucleotides read TGTGCCAGCAGCTCGACAGGGATTAATGAAAAACTGTTTTTT.

Comments on this clonotype: A much larger clonotype is one base distant, so this may be a read error. DNA of the CDR3: TGTGCCAGCAGTTATACCCCGACAGGCGTCATGGACACTGAAGCTTTCTTT. Translation: CASSYTPTGVMDTEAFF. The rearrangement links TRBV6-2 or TRBV6-3 to TRBJ1-1; TRBD1 is a possible D gene (6 bases). Trimming removed 3 bases at V and 3 bases at J, with 20 bases between. The germline CDR1 and CDR2 sequences are MNHEY and SVGEGT. This CDR3 has 17 residues.

This clonotype was counted many times. The rearrangement links TRBV5-1 to TRBJ1-2, with 7 bases aligning to TRBD1. Germline V lookup: CDR1 SGHRS, CDR2 YFSETQ. The CDR3 loop spans 14 amino acids. V shed 1 base, J shed 4 bases, and the junction held 4 bases outside the gene matches. Here the CDR3 reads CASSLTQGTYGYTF. CDR3 sequence (DNA): TGCGCCAGCAGCTTGACACAGGGGACCTATGGCTACACCTTC.

This clonotype was counted a few times. A much larger clone is a single base away; this may be a read error. The gene calls are TRBV2 and TRBJ1-5; no clear D gene. This CDR3 has 14 residues. Germline loops: CDR1 SNHLY, CDR2 FYNNEI. CDR3 sequence reads: CTSSHEAGNQPQHF. CDR3 in DNA: TGTACCAGCAGTCATGAAGCAGGCAATCAGCCCCAGCATTTT.

This rearrangement joins TRBV5-1 to TRBJ2-1, with D perhaps TRBD2 (5 bases). The CDR3 runs to 14 residues. Trimming took 1 base from V and 3 from J, leaving 8 bases between them. The germline gives CDR1 SGHRS, CDR2 YFSETQ. For the CDR3, the DNA is TGCGCCAGCAGCTTGACGGGAATCTACAATGAGCAGTTCTTC. Amino acids: CASSLTGIYNEQFF.

The sample holds many counts of this clonotype. The genes are TRBV3-1 and TRBJ1-6; D ambiguous. Per the germline V gene, CDR1 is LGHDT and CDR2 is YNNKEL (reference sequence). There are 14 residues in the CDR3. V lost 2 bases and J lost 9, with 11 bases in between. For the CDR3, the DNA is TGTGCCAGCAGCCAACTGGAGAGTAGTTCACCCCTCCACTTT. It specifies CASSQLESSSPLHF.

The sample holds a few counts of this clonotype. The chain combines TRBV30 with TRBJ1-6; the match to TRBD1 covers 7 bases. Germline CDR1 GTSNPN, CDR2 SVGIG (reference sequence). Trimming cost V 0 bases and J 9 bases; bases outside gene matches: 2. The CDR3 length is 13 residues. The chain's CDR3 is CAWSVRQGSPLHF. The CDR3 DNA reads TGTGCCTGGAGTGTTCGACAGGGTTCACCCCTCCACTTT.

This clonotype showed up many times. The chain has TRBV28 and TRBJ1-3; D is ambiguous. The CDR3 is made up of 16 amino acids. The V gene lost 2 bases and the J gene lost 0 bases, with 11 bases spanning the gap. Germline assignment: CDR1 MDHEN and CDR2 SYDVKM. CDR3 bases: TGTGCCAGCAGTTTAAACATAGATTTCTCTGGAAACACCATATATTTT. This translates into CASSLNIDFSGNTIYF.

This clonotype was seen more than once but under ten times. The rearrangement links TRBV6-1 to TRBJ1-5; TRBD1 aligns across 7 bases. Looked up from germline, CDR1 is MNHNS and CDR2 is SASEGT. With V trimmed by 5 bases and J by 5 bases, 9 bases remained unmatched. This CDR3 comprises 15 residues. This chain's CDR3 is CASSYYRGPDQPQHF. CDR3 nucleotide sequence: TGTGCCAGCAGTTATTACAGGGGACCCGATCAGCCCCAGCATTTT.

This clonotype was counted many times. The chain carries TRBV10-3 and TRBJ2-7; 9 bases are a match to TRBD1. This CDR3 is built from 15 residues. V gave up 2 bases and J gave up 4 bases; unmatched junction bases: 6. Germline lookup yields CDR1 ENHRY and CDR2 SYGVKD. CDR3 protein: CAISEGGTGIYEQYF. The CDR3 bases are TGTGCCATCAGTGAGGGAGGGACAGGGATATACGAGCAGTACTTC.

At least ten counts were recorded for this clonotype. The J gene is TRBJ1-1, the V gene TRBV20-1; D gene ambiguous. The germline V gene has CDR1 DFQATT and CDR2 SNEGSKA (reference sequence). CDR3 length: 14 amino acids. Trimming took off 4 bases at V and 1 base at J, with 13 bases between the two ends. The DNA for the CDR3 is TGCAGTGCTAAAACCACACTGGGGAACACTGAAGCTTTCTTT. Protein product: CSAKTTLGNTEAFF.

The chain employs TRBV6-1 and TRBJ2-7; TRBD1 matches at 12 bases. Germline-derived CDR1 and CDR2 are MNHNS and SASEGT. The CDR3 sequence is 16 residues long. J was trimmed by 6 bases and V by 6 bases; bases with no gene match: 12. The CDR3 DNA is TGTGCCAGCAGCCTCCTGCGGGGGACAGGGGGCAGCGAGCAGTACTTC. It encodes CASSLLRGTGGSEQYF.